The clone carrying this TCR beta chain was recorded a few times. Trimming left V 6 bases short and J 3 bases short, with 8 bases between. The CDR3 contains 12 residues. Germline V gives CDR1 MNHEY, CDR2 SVGAGI. This record belongs to a study of identical twins. Via MiXCR, TCRdb re-called the 5' RACE reads, giving one row per CDR3 protein. Of roughly 500,000 distinct CDR3 sequences listed, less than 25% were seen once; the top ten hold roughly 0.91%. The sample also formed part of further work on T cells expressing NK-cell markers.

This clonotype was obtained from a woman in her late teens or twenties in good health. Sequenced sample: CD4+ T cells sorted from blood. The genes are TRBV6-5 and TRBJ1-1; D call uncertain. The DNA of the CDR3 is TGTGCCAGCAGCCGTCCGGACACTGAAGCTTTCTTT. Its translation is CASSRPDTEAFF.